The 23 T cell receptor beta chains reported below all come from one sample, sequenced in a study of cytomegalovirus exposure and HLA in healthy donors. The PCR was carried out with 60 Vbeta primers and 13 Jbeta primers. Using immunoSEQ multiplex PCR, the repertoire was profiled, and TCRdb retains in-frame clones only, with some absent. Of 200,000 or so clones in the sample, 78% were seen once. Sequencing input: PBMCs. These receptors all stem from a woman in her twenties or thirties in good health and CMV-seropositive.

This clone appeared once. The rearrangement joins TRBV29-1 to TRBJ1-4, with 8 bases that match TRBD1. CDR1 SQVTM and CDR2 ANQGSEA come from the germline V gene. V lost 6 bases to trimming and J lost 8 bases; unmatched junction nucleotides: 8. The CDR3 length is 13 residues. CDR3 loop: CSVTGGLGEKLFF. CDR3 coding DNA: TGCAGCGTAACAGGGGGTCTAGGGGAAAAACTGTTTTTT.

This clone has a handful of counts. This chain connects TRBV6-5 to TRBJ2-7, with a tentative D call TRBD1 (6 bases). Germline V lookup: CDR1 MNHEY, CDR2 SVGAGI. The V and J ends lost 6 bases and 1 base respectively, with 13 bases between them. The CDR3 covers 14 residues. The CDR3 here is CASRRGQPSYEQYF. CDR3 coding DNA: TGTGCCAGCAGACGAGGACAGCCTTCCTACGAGCAGTACTTC.

This clone has more than one count but fewer than ten. This sequence joins TRBV6-1 and TRBJ1-1, with D possibly being TRBD1 (6 bases). The germline CDR1 and CDR2 sequences are MNHNS and SASEGT. The CDR3 length is 13 residues. Trimming took off 4 bases at V and 1 base at J, with 7 bases between the two ends. The CDR3 spells CASSVGQNTEAFF. The CDR3 DNA reads TGTGCCAGCAGTGTGGGACAGAACACTGAAGCTTTCTTT.

The J gene is TRBJ2-5, the V gene TRBV5-1; a possible D gene is TRBD1 (5 bases). The V end lost 2 bases, the J end lost 2 bases, and 13 bases lay between the germline ends. The CDR3 extends over 15 amino acids. Germline CDR1 reads SGHRS; CDR2 reads YFSETQ. CDR3 sequence reads: CASSFDSGQQETQYF. The CDR3 coding sequence is TGCGCCAGCAGCTTCGATTCAGGGCAACAAGAGACCCAGTACTTC. Using reference TRBV5-1 and TRBJ2-5 for the parts outside the CDR3, the full variable domain is KAGVTQTPRYLIKTRGQQVTLSCSPISGHRSVSWYQQTPGQGLQFLFEYFSETQRNKGNFPGRFSGRQFSNSRSEMNVSTLELGDSALYLCASSFDSGQQETQYFGPGTRLLVL.

J is TRBJ2-7 and V is TRBV6-1; D uncertain. Germline CDR1 and CDR2: MNHNS and SASEGT. The V gene lost 4 bases and the J gene lost 3 bases, with 16 bases spanning the gap. The CDR3 spans 15 residues. The CDR3 region is CASSVDSTLFYEQYF. The CDR3 DNA reads TGTGCCAGCAGTGTCGATTCGACTCTATTCTACGAGCAGTACTTC.

The V gene is TRBV13, the J gene TRBJ1-1, with TRBD1 matching 8 bases. The CDR3 length is 16 residues. After removal of 7 bases from V and 7 bases from J, the junction contained 17 bases not matched to a gene. The germline V gene has CDR1 PRHDT and CDR2 FYEKMQ (reference sequence). The CDR3 protein is CASTPWVGPGTGEAFF. CDR3 nucleotide sequence: TGTGCCAGCACCCCATGGGTGGGCCCCGGGACAGGTGAAGCTTTCTTT.

Comments on this clone: The same CDR3 also results from other DNA sequences found in this sample. This rearrangement joins TRBV28 to TRBJ1-1; maybe TRBD1 (5 bases). Germline V gives CDR1 MDHEN, CDR2 SYDVKM. V lost 5 bases to trimming and J lost 1 base, with 5 bases between them. This CDR3 has 12 residues. CDR3 sequence: CASSQGNTEAFF. CDR3 nucleotide sequence: TGTGCCAGCAGTCAGGGGAACACTGAAGCTTTCTTT.

This clone was detected a few times. The chain carries TRBV7-9 and TRBJ1-1; D uncertain. This CDR3 spans 16 amino acids. V was cut by 1 base and J by 5 bases, with 17 bases left in between. Germline CDR1 SEHNR, CDR2 FQNEAQ (reference sequence). DNA for the CDR3: TGTGCCAGCAGCTTAGTGGTGGGGAGAAGGGAGACTGAAGCTTTCTTT. Its protein product is CASSLVVGRRETEAFF.

The chain uses TRBV6-4 and TRBJ2-2, with a possible D match to TRBD2 (6 bases). V gave up 11 bases and J gave up 2 bases, with 18 bases separating them. Germline lookup yields CDR1 MRHNA and CDR2 SNTAGT. The CDR3 covers 15 residues. The CDR3 is CASSGGATNTGELFF. CDR3 bases: TGTGCCTCCTCCGGAGGGGCGACTAACACCGGGGAGCTGTTTTTT.

The chain uses TRBV7-2 and TRBJ2-7; 7 bases are a match to TRBD1. Germline assignment: CDR1 SGHTA and CDR2 FQGNSA. The CDR3 is 16 residues long. V lost 1 base and J lost 6; bases outside the gene matches: 12. In DNA form, the CDR3 reads TGTGCCAGCAGCTTAGGGTTTAGGACAGGCCGTCGCGAGCAGTACTTC. It encodes CASSLGFRTGRREQYF.

The chain carries TRBV27 and TRBJ1-2; 10 nucleotides align to TRBD1. Unmatched junction bases numbered 9, after V lost 4 bases and J lost 7 bases. The CDR3 is made up of 15 amino acids. Germline V CDR1 and CDR2: MNHEY, SMNVEV (reference sequence). CDR3 in DNA: TGTGCCAGCAGTTCTACGGACAGGGGGGTTTCTGGCTACACCTTC. This sequence encodes CASSSTDRGVSGYTF.

The chain is built from TRBV9 and TRBJ2-2; D possibly corresponds to TRBD2 (6 bases). The CDR3 has 15 amino acids. Trimming left V 2 bases short and J 2 bases short, with 10 bases between. CDR1 is SGDLS and CDR2 is YYNGEE in the germline V gene. In DNA, the CDR3 is TGTGCCAGCAGCGTCGGAGGGGCCAACACCGGGGAGCTGTTTTTT. It specifies CASSVGGANTGELFF.

The chain links TRBV27 to TRBJ1-5; D is unresolved. Trimming pared 3 bases from V and 7 bases from J, leaving 7 bases between. There are 12 residues in the CDR3. Per the germline V gene, CDR1 is MNHEY and CDR2 is SMNVEV (reference sequence). As DNA, the CDR3 is TGTGCCAGCAGTTTCATCGGGCAGCCCCAGCATTTT. Its protein is CASSFIGQPQHF.

In this sample, this clone turned up once. The chain carries TRBV27 and TRBJ2-5; TRBD2 agrees at 8 bases. Germline values: CDR1 MNHEY, CDR2 SMNVEV (reference sequence). The CDR3 contains 17 residues. The ends lost 5 bases at V and 1 base at J; junction bases unmatched: 12. The CDR3 sequence is CASSHFMITSGQETQYF. The CDR3 nucleotides are TGTGCCAGCAGTCACTTTATGATAACTAGCGGCCAAGAGACCCAGTACTTC.

Notes on this clone: Sequence at one end of the junction differs from germline and may be a read error. The rearrangement uses TRBV7-7 and TRBJ2-1, with TRBD2 matching 10 bases. Germline loops: CDR1 SSHAT, CDR2 FNYEAQ (reference sequence). The CDR3 has 15 residues. The CDR3 loop reads CASSRSGGGYNEQFF. CDR3 DNA sequence: TGTGCTAGCAGTAGGAGCGGGGGGGGATACAATGAGCAGTTCTTC.

The chain combines TRBV13 with TRBJ2-3; the match to TRBD2 covers 9 bases. The CDR3 runs 15 residues. Germline V lookup: CDR1 PRHDT, CDR2 FYEKMQ (reference sequence). Unmatched junction bases numbered 7, after V lost 4 bases and J lost 5 bases. The CDR3 reads CASSWREGGVDTQYF. The CDR3 nucleotides read TGTGCCAGCAGCTGGCGGGAGGGCGGGGTAGATACGCAGTATTTT.

V usage is TRBV19 and J usage is TRBJ1-4; 10 bases match TRBD1. The CDR3 covers 16 residues. Losses at the gene ends were 9 bases for V and 7 bases for J; bases not matched to a gene: 14. CDR1 is LNHDA, CDR2 SQIVND, per germline (reference sequence). Here the CDR3 DNA reads TGTGCCAGCCGGGGGACAGGGGTGAACGGGGGTGAAAAACTGTTTTTT. Its translation: CASRGTGVNGGEKLFF.

This rearrangement joins TRBV12-5 to TRBJ2-5; 9 positions agree with TRBD2. CDR1 is LGHNT and CDR2 is FRNRAP in the germline V gene. This CDR3 spans 12 amino acids. The CDR3 sequence: CASGLAGGTQYF. CDR3 nucleotides: TGTGCCTCGGGACTAGCAGGTGGGACCCAGTACTTC.

The V gene is TRBV25-1, the J gene TRBJ2-1; TRBD2 aligns across 7 bases. Germline V gene sequence: CDR1 MGHDK, CDR2 SYGVNS. V lost 5 bases and J lost 4; bases outside the gene matches: 8. The CDR3 is 15 residues long. CDR3 DNA sequence: TGTGCCAGCAGTCTTTGGGGGGGGGTTTACAATGAGCAGTTCTTC. This translates into CASSLWGGVYNEQFF.

V and J are TRBV4-1 and TRBJ1-3; a possible D gene is TRBD1 (5 bases). Trimming stripped 0 bases from V and 1 base from J, with 10 bases between. This CDR3 contains 16 residues. Germline-derived CDR1 and CDR2 are MGHRA and YSYEKL. The CDR3 spells CASSQEMTVSGNTIYF. The DNA for the CDR3 is TGCGCCAGCAGCCAAGAGATGACAGTTTCTGGAAACACCATATATTTT.

This clone was observed many times. The chain uses TRBV15 and TRBJ1-5, with a weak D call TRBD1 (6 bases). The germline CDR1 and CDR2 sequences are LNHNV and YYDKDF (reference sequence). The CDR3 extends over 14 amino acids. V dropped 4 bases and J dropped 6 bases, with 13 bases sitting between them. The CDR3 DNA follows: TGTGCCACCAGCAAGGGGGGGGGCGGTCAGCCCCAGCATTTT. Amino acids: CATSKGGGGQPQHF.

This rearrangement joins TRBV27 to TRBJ2-7; tentative D call: TRBD2 (6 bases). The CDR3 is 15 residues long. Germline V CDR1 and CDR2: MNHEY, SMNVEV (reference sequence). V was pared by 3 bases and J by 2 bases, with 14 bases between. CDR3 bases: TGTGCCAGCAGTTTTTCCGTGGAGGGGACCTACGAGCAGTACTTC. This sequence encodes CASSFSVEGTYEQYF.

The chain links TRBV4-2 to TRBJ2-5; 11 bases match TRBD1. Germline trimming cut 1 base from V and 2 bases from J; bases unmatched to any gene: 6. Germline CDR1 is LGHNA and CDR2 is YNFKEQ. There are 17 residues in the CDR3. CDR3 coding DNA: TGTGCCAGCAGCCAAGGGGACAGGGGGAGAGCTCAAGAGACCCAGTACTTC. Translated, it gives CASSQGDRGRAQETQYF.